The T cell receptor beta chain under discussion was sequenced for a study of shared clonotypes between healthy human individuals. Study details: Per donor, CD8 memory used one plate, CD8 naive used two, CD4 memory used three and CD4 naive used three. Overall study results and limits: Compared with clonotypes that all four donors shared, non-shared clonotypes had lower generation probabilities.

Profiling relied on immunoSEQ multiplex PCR, and the TCRdb table lists in-frame clones only, not all of them. This table holds 2 million or so clones, about 95% found once. A note on this clone: What it binds is not known.

Naive CD45RA+ and memory CD45RA-negative subsets were split from CD4+ cells. The clonotype originates from a man between 18 and 29 years old in good health. The sequenced sample consisted of naive CD4+ T cells sorted from blood. Subset reported: CD45RA+ positively selected.

CDR3 amino acids: CASSLTAQNYGYTF. CDR3 in DNA: TGTGCCAGCAGCTTGACGGCCCAGAACTATGGCTACACCTTC. J is TRBJ1-2 and V is TRBV7-2; D gene unclear. The ends were cut back, 3 bases at V and 2 bases at J, with 10 bases in the middle. The CDR3 length is 14 residues. Per the germline V gene, CDR1 is SGHTA and CDR2 is FQGNSA.